These T cell receptor beta chains were read from a single sample in a study of OX40 agonist ivuxolimab in advanced cancers. The method was immunoSEQ multiplex PCR; TCRdb's version includes in-frame clones alone and lacks a portion of them. The sample lists tens of thousands of clones; around four fifths were seen once. The source was CD4+ or CD8+ T cells sorted from blood, collected in a trial of the OX40 agonist ivuxolimab. These TCRs come from an adult with an advanced solid tumor such as melanoma, head and neck, liver or kidney cancer. Each CDR3 is given with its conserved first and last residue. Fields, in order: D gene, J gene, V gene, clone size, CDR3 DNA, CDR3 protein. A D gene is named only where the DNA matches it firmly. Clone size appears in some rows only: once, few, many, or a class for an expanded clone.

>NA|TRBJ1-2|TRBV30|NA
TGTGCCTGGAGCCCTTGGGGGCAGGGCGTCTACACCTTC
CAWSPWGQGVYTF
>TRBD2|TRBJ2-1|TRBV28|NA
TGTGCCAGCAGCATAGCCGGGACTAGCTACAATGAGCAGTTCTTC
CASSIAGTSYNEQFF
>NA|TRBJ1-1|TRBV7-2|NA
TGTGCCAGCAGCTTAATGGGGACATACTTGAACACTGAAGCTTTCTTT
CASSLMGTYLNTEAFF
>TRBD2|TRBJ2-1|TRBV9|NA
TGTGCCAGCAGCGTACGGGGGGGTCCCTACAATGAGCAGTTCTTC
CASSVRGGPYNEQFF
>TRBD2|TRBJ2-5|TRBV10-3|NA
TGTGCCATCAGTCAACTAGCGGGAGTAGAGACCCAGTACTTC
CAISQLAGVETQYF
>NA|TRBJ1-6|TRBV27|NA
TGTGCCAGCAGTTTATCTGGGGGGGAGAATTCACCCCTCCACTTT
CASSLSGGENSPLHF
>TRBD1|TRBJ1-2|TRBV30|NA
TGTGCCTGGTGGGGCCTGACAGGGAACTATGGCTACACCTTC
CAWWGLTGNYGYTF
>NA|TRBJ1-5|TRBV11-2|NA
TGTGCCAGCCCCCTTGGGCAGGGCGAGAATAGCAATCAGCCCCAGCATTTT
CASPLGQGENSNQPQHF
>NA|TRBJ1-1|TRBV19|NA
TGTGCCAGTAGTATTAGCCAGGTTCGGAACACTGAAGCTTTCTTT
CASSISQVRNTEAFF
>NA|TRBJ2-1|TRBV4-3|NA
TGCGCCAGCAGCCAAGTTGGGAATGAGCAGTTCTTC
CASSQVGNEQFF
>NA|TRBJ1-1|TRBV29-1|once
TGCAGCGTCTTATCCGGGAGGACAACTGAAGCTTTCTTT
CSVLSGRTTEAFF
>NA|TRBJ1-3|TRBV5-4|NA
TGTGCCAGCAGCTCGGCAGGTTATGGAAACACCATATATTTT
CASSSAGYGNTIYF
>TRBD1|TRBJ2-7|TRBV5-4|NA
TGTGCCAGCAGCTTGGGACAGGGTGACTACGAGCAGTACTTC
CASSLGQGDYEQYF
>NA|TRBJ2-6|TRBV5-1|NA
TGCGCCAGCAGCGCCGCCGGGGTGGTCTCTGGGGCCAACGTCCTGACTTTC
CASSAAGVVSGANVLTF
>NA|TRBJ2-1|TRBV5-1|NA
TGCGCCAGCAGCTTGGCCGGGGAACAGTTCTTC
CASSLAGEQFF
>TRBD1|TRBJ2-7|TRBV6-1|NA
TGTGCCAGCAAACCGGGACAGGACTACGAGCAGTACTTC
CASKPGQDYEQYF
>NA|TRBJ2-1|TRBV7-2|few
TGTGCCAGCAGCAACAGGGCCAGTAGCTCCTACAATGAGCAGTTCTTC
CASSNRASSSYNEQFF
>NA|TRBJ1-2|TRBV4-3|once
TGCGCCAGCAGCCAAGATTCTGAGGGCCGCGGCTACACCTTC
CASSQDSEGRGYTF
>TRBD1|TRBJ1-6|TRBV19|NA
TGTGCCAGTAGTATGATCGGGACAGGGGCGAATTCACCCCTCCACTTT
CASSMIGTGANSPLHF
>NA|TRBJ2-7|TRBV7-3|NA
TGTGCCAGCAACCGAAGGCTGGGGGAGCAGTACTTC
CASNRRLGEQYF
>NA|TRBJ1-2|TRBV6-5|few
TGTGCCAGTTCTTACAGGGAGAACTATGGCTACACCTTC
CASSYRENYGYTF
>NA|TRBJ1-5|TRBV2|NA
TGTGCCAGCAGTGAAGTTGGTACATACTATCAGCCCCAGCATTTT
CASSEVGTYYQPQHF
>NA|TRBJ2-5|TRBV7-2|NA
TGTGCCAGCAGCTGGTTCCAAGAGACCCAGTACTTC
CASSWFQETQYF
>TRBD1|TRBJ2-7|TRBV6-6|NA
TGTGCCAGCAGTACCCGGGACAGGGTATACGCGCAGTACTTC
CASSTRDRVYAQYF
>TRBD2|TRBJ2-5|TRBV9|once
TGTGCCAGCAGCCCCGGACTAGCGGGGGCCCAAGAGACCCAGTACTTC
CASSPGLAGAQETQYF
>NA|TRBJ1-1|TRBV6-6|NA
TGTGCCAGCAGTTACCTCGGGGAAGCTTTCTTT
CASSYLGEAFF
>NA|TRBJ2-7|TRBV27|few
TGTGCCAGCAGTTTACAGGGCTCCTACGAGCAGTACTTC
CASSLQGSYEQYF
>NA|TRBJ2-2|TRBV19|once
TGTGCCAGTAGGGGCACCGAGGGACGGATCACCGGGGAGCTGTTTTTT
CASRGTEGRITGELFF
>TRBD1|TRBJ1-2|TRBV27|NA
TGTGCCAGCAGCCAGACAGGGGGCGCCGGCTACACCTTC
CASSQTGGAGYTF
>TRBD1|TRBJ1-1|TRBV10-3|NA
TGTGCCATCAAAAGGGACAGGGGCCCGGGGGCTGAAGCTTTCTTT
CAIKRDRGPGAEAFF
>NA|TRBJ2-3|TRBV6-5|NA
TGTGCCAGCAGTTACTCGAAGCCCACAGATACGCAGTATTTT
CASSYSKPTDTQYF
>TRBD1|TRBJ2-7|TRBV6-5|once
TGTGCCAGCAGGCCGGGACAGTCACCCTCCTACGAGCAGTACTTC
CASRPGQSPSYEQYF
>NA|TRBJ1-2|TRBV5-6|NA
TGTGCCAGCAGCTCTCAGGGGACCTATGGCTACACCTTC
CASSSQGTYGYTF
>TRBD1|TRBJ2-3|TRBV10-3|once
TGTGCCATCAGTGACCGTAGGGGACAGGGGTTTGGTCCAGATACGCAGTATTTT
CAISDRRGQGFGPDTQYF